This entry describes one T cell receptor beta chain. Its antigen remains unknown. The sample belongs to a study of brain T cells in children with intractable seizures. The repertoire was sequenced with immunoSEQ multiplex PCR; TCRdb's copy has only in-frame clones and lacks some. The sample lists approximately 60,000 clones, 95% to 97% occurring once. Regarding the study as a whole: Absence of clones before surgery may stem from lower sequencing depth. Only CDR3 sequence similarity suggested viral specificity, without known HCMV serostatus.

The sequenced cases were selected for having the highest brain T cell transcript signatures. Pre-surgery treatment included at least one anti-epileptic drug. The clonotype comes from a boy under three years old with focal cortical dysplasia and intractable seizures. The material was peripheral blood, obtained at surgery.

CDR3 loop: CASRDRIGPTGEQYF. The CDR3, as DNA: TGTGCCAGCAGAGACAGGATAGGACCTACGGGAGAGCAGTACTTC. The chain couples TRBV6-5 to TRBJ2-7; perhaps TRBD1 as D (6 bases). CDR1 and CDR2 from the germline V gene are MNHEY and SVGAGI. The length of the CDR3 is 15 residues. V shed 6 bases and J shed 7 bases, with 22 bases lying between them.